This TCR beta chain is drawn from a study of T cells in Graves' hyperthyroidism and ophthalmopathy (dated by TCRdb to the late 2010s). Concerning the study at large: Peripheral blood was collected at initial diagnosis, before any treatment. Once sampling was done, hyperthyroidism patients were given methimazole at a starting dose of 30 mg daily, whereas ophthalmopathy patients were given high-dose intravenous methylprednisolone. The paper reports TCR Vbeta CDR3 sequencing of some 140 peripheral blood samples: 40 to 45 ophthalmopathy, fewer than 80 hyperthyroidism and about 17 progressor patients. TCR V-J signatures able to tell the groups apart were searched for in a discovery cohort of 90 to 100 patients, of whom more than 40 had Graves' ophthalmopathy and around 57 had stable Graves' hyperthyroidism. The 90 or so discovery patients were randomly split 7:3 into training and test sets. An independent validation cohort of fewer than 20 hyperthyroidism patients and 17 patients who later progressed to ophthalmopathy tested prospective prediction of ophthalmopathy. Thyroid tissue and blood T-cell repertoires from six Graves' hyperthyroidism patients were also compared in the study.

A patient counted as having stable Graves' hyperthyroidism if no progression to ophthalmopathy occurred over 18 months of follow-up. The hyperthyroidism patients were between 18 and 65 years old and newly diagnosed, with a disease duration of less than 2 months. Exclusion was applied to patients with uncontrolled infections, other autoimmune diseases, pregnancy or lactation. Clinical symptoms, serum thyroxine and TRAb, thyroid ultrasound, and orbital computed tomography formed the basis for the diagnoses. PBMCs were separated from roughly 9.6 ml of fresh peripheral blood using Ficoll-Paque density gradient centrifugation. Total RNA was extracted using Trizol reagent, and RNA quality was assessed on an Agilent 2100 Bioanalyzer. The TCR beta CDR3 regions were amplified from the RNA transcripts. A first-round RT-PCR of the TCR CDR3 used the HTBI primer set with the Qiagen OneStep RT-PCR kit. The libraries were constructed in a second round of multiplex PCR and then size-selected and purified. Libraries were sequenced paired-end with 100 bp reads on an Illumina HiSeq2000. The source study handled its data this way. Raw data were processed with SOAPnuke, discarding reads with adapters, uncalled bases, mean Phred below 15, or no exact constant-primer or identifier match. High-quality paired reads were merged using COPE v1.2.5, and each unique nucleotide sequence was defined as a clonotype. Clonotypes were aligned to IMGT TRBV, TRBD and TRBJ reference segments using MiTCR v1.1. Analysis was restricted to V-J combinations with a frequency above 0.0001, which covered 99.2% of repertoires. A TCS score was defined as the ratio between F50 (clonal expansion) and ExV (chaos), using BLOSUM62-based TCRdist between CDR3 peptides within each V-J. Welch's t-statistics and random forest reduced approximately 520 V-J features to some 14, which were used in a naive Bayes classifier (R e1071). TCRdb reprocessing: public reads trimmed at Q25 with fastp, clones called with MiXCR, in-frame beta chains kept. Rows are unified per CDR3 protein, each entry keeping the most common DNA and genes. The V and J calls and clone size come from TCRdb's table, not from the authors' own analysis. The sample includes hundreds of thousands of distinct CDR3 sequences, with under 20% observed a single time. Jointly, the top ten make up 3% to 4.5% of the sample.

Trimming removed 6 bases from V and 3 bases from J; the gene matches leave 8 bases unexplained. Its CDR3 holds 15 amino acids, cysteine through phenylalanine. The DNA shown is the 45-base CDR3, in frame from base 1. CDR1 SNHLY and CDR2 FYNNEI are derived from the germline V gene. The paper as a whole reports these results and caveats: Sample size was not statistically predetermined, and blinding of investigators to group allocation was not performed. Most expanded thyroid clonotypes (frequency above 0.001) were also detected in blood, a finding suggesting that blood repertoires may reflect thyroid immune responses. In validation, progression to ophthalmopathy was predicted by the model with more than 65% sensitivity and under 85% specificity, a median of around 6.5 months before onset. Ophthalmopathy was separated from stable hyperthyroidism by a 13 V-J signature model, with approximately 89% sensitivity and approximately 84% specificity obtained in cross-validation and 80%/75% obtained in testing.

This clonotype was detected ten times or more. Its antigen is unknown. Base quality data are lacking; no much larger clone is found one base away. The sequencing input was blood. Recombination connected TRBV2 to TRBJ2-7; 10 junctional bases match TRBD1. This sequence was found in a woman in her twenties or thirties with Graves' hyperthyroidism. DNA sequence: TGTGCCAGCAGCCTCCAGGGACAGGGGCGCTACGAGCAGTACTTC. Protein translation: CASSLQGQGRYEQYF.